Each of the 16 T cell receptor beta chains below was sequenced from the same sample in a study of cytomegalovirus exposure and HLA in healthy donors. The primer mix had 60 Vbeta and 13 Jbeta primers. Clones were read by immunoSEQ multiplex PCR, and TCRdb kept only the in-frame ones, dropping some. The sample lists 150,000 to 200,000 clones; around three quarters were seen once. Material for sequencing was PBMCs. Receptors originate from a male donor in good health and CMV-seronegative.

CDR3 amino acids: CASSDPSTGGNEKLFF. CDR3 bases: TGTGCCAGCAGCGATCCCTCGACAGGGGGCAACGAAAAACTGTTTTTT. The V call is TRBV9, the J call TRBJ1-4; 10 bases line up with TRBD1. The CDR3 length is 16 residues. V shed 3 bases, J shed 8 bases, and the junction held 10 bases outside the gene matches. Per the germline V gene, CDR1 is SGDLS and CDR2 is YYNGEE.

The CDR3 loop reads CASSLASGPYNEQFF. CDR3 sequence (DNA): TGTGCCAGCAGCTTGGCCAGCGGCCCCTACAATGAGCAGTTCTTC. This chain connects TRBV5-4 to TRBJ2-1; weak D call: TRBD2 (5 bases). V dropped 0 bases and J dropped 2 bases, with 9 bases sitting between them. Germline CDR1 and CDR2: SGHNT and YYREEE (reference sequence). CDR3 size: 15 residues.

V and J are TRBV18 and TRBJ2-7; D is possibly TRBD1 (6 bases). V lost 3 bases and J 4 bases, leaving 13 bases between the germline ends. This CDR3 has 14 amino acids. Germline assignment: CDR1 KGHSH and CDR2 LQKENI. CDR3 amino acids: CASSPARTAYEQYF. The CDR3 DNA reads as TGTGCCAGCTCACCCGCTAGGACAGCTTACGAGCAGTACTTC. Combining the CDR3 with reference TRBV18 and TRBJ2-7 gives the whole variable domain NAGVMQNPRHLVRRRGQEARLRCSPMKGHSHVYWYRQLPEEGLKFMVYLQKENIIDESGMPKERFSAEFPKEGPSILRIQQVVRGDSAAYFCASSPARTAYEQYFGPGTRLTVT.

The chain has TRBV2 and TRBJ1-2; D is undetermined. The CDR3 has 14 amino acids. The V gene lost 8 bases and the J gene lost 4 bases, with 17 bases spanning the gap. CDR1 is SNHLY and CDR2 is FYNNEI in the germline V gene. The CDR3 spells CASLRGSYGYGYTF. For the CDR3, the DNA is TGTGCCAGCCTTAGAGGCTCGTATGGCTATGGCTACACCTTC.

This sequence joins TRBV5-4 and TRBJ2-1, with 7 positions matching TRBD2. This CDR3 region has 16 residues. V was pared by 0 bases and J by 2 bases, with 5 bases of the junction left unmatched. Germline loops: CDR1 SGHNT, CDR2 YYREEE (reference sequence). The CDR3 is CASSLGGLVTYNEQFF. In DNA form, the CDR3 reads TGTGCCAGCAGCTTGGGAGGACTAGTGACCTACAATGAGCAGTTCTTC.

This chain joins TRBV5-6 and TRBJ2-5; TRBD1 agrees at 8 bases. Germline trimming cut 0 bases from V and 1 base from J; bases unmatched to any gene: 2. Germline V gives CDR1 SGHDT, CDR2 YYEEEE. The CDR3 contains 15 residues. The CDR3 region is CASSLGQGIQETQYF. CDR3 DNA: TGTGCCAGCAGCTTGGGACAGGGGATCCAAGAGACCCAGTACTTC. Full variable domain (missing parts from reference TRBV5-6 and TRBJ2-5): DAGVTQSPTHLIKTRGQQVTLRCSPKSGHDTVSWYQQALGQGPQFIFQYYEEEERQRGNFPDRFSGHQFPNYSSELNVNALLLGDSALYLCASSLGQGIQETQYFGPGTRLLVL.

V gene TRBV5-1 combines with J gene TRBJ2-7, with 9 positions matching TRBD2. The CDR3 length is 14 residues. Looked up from germline, CDR1 is SGHRS and CDR2 is YFSETQ. V shed 2 bases and J 6 bases; nucleotides not matched to a gene: 6. CDR3 region: CASSLIPSGAEQYF. Here the CDR3 DNA reads TGCGCCAGCAGCTTAATCCCTAGCGGGGCCGAGCAGTACTTC.

V is TRBV6-1 and J is TRBJ1-5; D uncertain. This CDR3 is 13 amino acids long. Germline assignment: CDR1 MNHNS and CDR2 SASEGT. V was cut by 4 bases and J by 2 bases, with 6 bases left in between. Here the CDR3 DNA reads TGTGCCAGCAGTGTTGGAGGCAATCAGCCCCAGCATTTT. Its protein product is CASSVGGNQPQHF.

This CDR3 is CASSPVGGTGAHEQFF. The DNA for the CDR3 is TGTGCCAGCAGCCCGGTGGGAGGGACAGGGGCCCATGAGCAGTTCTTC. The chain is built from TRBV5-6 and TRBJ2-1, with 10 bases aligning to TRBD1. CDR3 length: 16 amino acids. The trim removed 4 bases at V and 8 bases at J, leaving 12 bases unmatched. The V gene's germline CDR1 is SGHDT and CDR2 YYEEEE.

This clone was seen only a few times. The V call is TRBV7-9, the J call TRBJ2-2, with TRBD2 matching 10 bases. The CDR3 has 17 residues. Germline CDR1 and CDR2: SEHNR and FQNEAQ (reference sequence). The V segment lost 5 bases and the J segment 4 bases; nucleotides outside the gene matches: 10. CDR3 amino acids: CASSHPLAGGLTGELFF. Written as DNA, the CDR3 is TGTGCCAGCAGCCACCCCTTAGCGGGGGGCCTCACCGGGGAGCTGTTTTTT. The variable domain in full, completed from reference TRBV7-9 and TRBJ2-2, reads DTGVSQNPRHKITKRGQNVTFRCDPISEHNRLYWYRQTLGQGPEFLTYFQNEAQLEKSRLLSDRFSAERPKGSFSTLEIQRTEQGDSAMYLCASSHPLAGGLTGELFFGEGSRLTVL.

This chain uses TRBV7-3 with TRBJ2-3; D unresolved. The germline gives CDR1 SGHTA, CDR2 FQGTGA. The CDR3 has 15 residues. Trimming removed 2 bases at V and 2 bases at J, with 11 bases between. The CDR3: CASSLESTNTDTQYF. The CDR3 coding sequence is TGTGCCAGCAGCTTAGAGTCCACTAACACAGATACGCAGTATTTT.

The chain links TRBV7-9 to TRBJ1-2; D is undetermined. Trimming cost V 1 base and J 4 bases, with 16 bases left between them. This CDR3 spans 16 amino acids. CDR1 and CDR2 from the germline V gene are SEHNR and FQNEAQ (reference sequence). Here the CDR3 DNA reads TGTGCCAGCAGCTTAGTGGCCTCCGCCGTTGGCTATGGCTACACCTTC. Translation gives CASSLVASAVGYGYTF.

This clone showed up just a few times. V gene TRBV28 combines with J gene TRBJ2-5; TRBD1 matches 7 bases. The CDR3 totals 13 residues. V dropped 5 bases and J dropped 4; count of bases not matched to a gene: 4. Germline CDR1 is MDHEN and CDR2 is SYDVKM. The CDR3 DNA reads as TGTGCCAGCAGTCCCCCAGGGGGAGAGACCCAGTACTTC. This translates into CASSPPGGETQYF. The whole variable domain, remainder taken from reference TRBV28 and TRBJ2-5, is DVKVTQSSRYLVKRTGEKVFLECVQDMDHENMFWYRQDPGLGLRLIYFSYDVKMKEKGDIPEGYSVSREKKERFSLILESASTNQTSMYLCASSPPGGETQYFGPGTRLLVL.

In this sample, this clone turned up a few times. CDR3 nucleotides: TGTGCCAGCAGCCGGGATATCCCCGGGGAGCTGTTTTTT. It specifies CASSRDIPGELFF. The chain recombines TRBV27 with TRBJ2-2, with a tentative D call TRBD2 (5 bases). CDR1 MNHEY and CDR2 SMNVEV come from the germline V gene (reference sequence). V lost 6 bases and J 6 bases, leaving 11 bases between the germline ends. The CDR3 loop spans 13 amino acids.

This sequence joins TRBV19 and TRBJ1-5, with TRBD1 matching over 11 bases. The CDR3 runs to 17 residues. The germline V gene encodes CDR1 LNHDA and CDR2 SQIVND (reference sequence). The V segment lost 3 bases and the J segment 6 bases; nucleotides outside the gene matches: 10. CDR3 in DNA: TGTGCCAGTAGTATCCACCAGGACAGGGGGCATGTTCAGCCCCAGCATTTT. Amino acids: CASSIHQDRGHVQPQHF.

The chain recombines TRBV6-5 with TRBJ1-5; TRBD1 aligns across 8 bases. V shed 5 bases, J shed 7 bases, and the junction held 10 bases outside the gene matches. CDR3 size: 15 residues. The germline V gene encodes CDR1 MNHEY and CDR2 SVGAGI. The CDR3 bases are TGTGCCAGCAGTGGGGACAGGAACACTTGGCAGCCCCAGCATTTT. It encodes CASSGDRNTWQPQHF.